This TCR beta chain was sequenced for a study of blood T cell repertoires in COVID-19. Study in general: From the United States, Italy and Spain came samples of acute and convalescent COVID-19. T cells, B-cell-depleted T cells, or PBMCs supplied cDNA or gDNA.

In germline, CDR1 is SGHTA, CDR2 FQGNSA. V shed 1 base and J shed 0 bases, with 13 bases lying between them. CDR3 size: 16 residues. Per the authors' pipeline: Reference gene primer amplification in the assay estimated nucleated cell counts. Produced via immunoSEQ multiplex PCR; TCRdb's table is partial and in-frame only. V, J and clone size were drawn from that table, and D and trimming were deduced from the DNA. The sample records approximately 240,000 clones, around 83% being singletons. In terms of age and location, participants ranged from roughly 18 to 100 years and lived in about two dozen US areas.

Sequencing was done on a sample of PBMCs or T cells enriched from blood (not recorded which). The chain employs TRBV7-2 and TRBJ2-7, with a weak D call TRBD1 (6 bases). The sequence came from a woman between 40 and 50 years old with acute COVID-19. The CDR3 sequence is CASSLGRWGHSYEQYF. Written as DNA, the CDR3 is TGTGCCAGCAGCTTAGGTCGGTGGGGACACTCCTACGAGCAGTACTTC.